This T cell receptor beta chain was recovered during a study of beta chain features in type 1 diabetes (dated by TCRdb to 2016 to 2019). Turning to the overall study: Patients and healthy donors did not differ in mean age, gender distribution, total cell number or subset yield. A total of some 100,000,000 sorted cells were examined across all samples, and the number of cells per subset was strongly correlated with RNA yield. The study compared TCRB repertoires of sorted circulating CD4+ T cell subsets between recently diagnosed type 1 diabetes patients and matched healthy donors. Regulatory and stem cell-like memory subsets were isolated from only 8 patients and about eight healthy donors, whereas naive and central memory subsets came from all 30 or so donors.

The germline V gene provides CDR1 LGHNA and CDR2 YSLEER. There are 15 amino acids in the CDR3, from cysteine to phenylalanine inclusive. Of all the DNA, just the CDR3 is kept, 45 bases in frame from base 1. Cut back by 0 bases and 0 bases, the V and J ends lie 9 bases apart. Study-level results and caveats: Type 1 diabetes patients showed a moderate but significant shortening of TCRB CDR3 length in all four CD4+ subsets. Naive, central memory and regulatory TCRB repertoires appeared to be more alike among patients than among healthy donors. HLA sub-analyses involved small numbers of individuals, so any influence of HLA type on TCRB rearrangement remained unresolved. Shorter templates might be favored by PCR, yet because patient and control samples were amplified and corrected together, any such skew would affect both groups equally. At VDJ recombination sites, type 1 diabetes patients had fewer insertions and more deleted nucleotides, which implies abnormalities in thymic rearrangement. Because cDNA was sequenced instead of genomic DNA, highly expressing activated cells could be over-represented, though the groups showed no difference in activation or CD3 levels.

Each donor gave one peripheral blood draw, averaging roughly 0.11 L, which was collected into heparinised tubes. A BD FACSAria II was used to sort naive, central memory, regulatory and stem cell-like memory CD4+ T cells with a panel that included CD45RO, CCR7, CD25, CD127, CD95 and CD27. All sorted populations exceeded 95% purity. PBMCs were isolated immediately by Lymphoprep density gradient centrifugation and stained directly without culture. Samples were stained and sorted in pairs, with one healthy donor and one patient per experiment, so that batch effects were minimized. Concerning this clone itself: It lacks a known antigen. Base qualities were left out, and no much larger clone turns up one base away.

The High Capacity cDNA Reverse Transcription Kit was used to reverse transcribe all of the isolated RNA, meaning that expressed TCRB transcripts were what got sequenced. Deep immunoSEQ sequencing was applied to naive, central memory and regulatory T cell samples, giving an average of about 3.8 million total reads per sample. After sorted cells were lysed in RLT buffer, RNA was extracted with DNase-treated RNeasy Micro or Mini kits, with the choice depending on cell number. Each cell subset was processed separately to prevent cross-contamination, with patient and healthy donor samples processed together. The immunoSEQ multiplex PCR was used to amplify TCRB sequences from cDNA, generating 87-bp fragments that spanned the CDR3 region. Amplicons were sequenced on the Illumina HiSeq platform. From the authors' description of their analysis: Synthetic template baselines were used to correct PCR bias computationally, reads within Hamming distance 2 were collapsed together, and singletons that could not be merged were discarded. Reads were aligned to IMGT to assign V, D and J genes, CDR3 length, and insertions or deletions at six rearrangement sites. Clonotype counts were normalized to sorted cell number within each subset before computing true diversity and Gini coefficients with the tcR R package. The overlap coefficient, calculated on TCRB nucleotide sequences, was used to measure repertoire sharing. Out-of-frame TCRB sequences from naive cells were analyzed to stand in for the pre-selection repertoire. This immuneACCESS table, as held by TCRdb, lists in-frame sequences with V and J called but not all clones. Of the missing ones, under half trace to an unresolved V gene in checked studies; the others have no known cause. The V and J calls and clone size are taken from that table; D and trimming were inferred from the DNA. This sample comprises 250,000 or so clones, around 20% of them detected only once. Approximately 0.029% of the sample comes from the top ten.

The chain uses TRBV4-3 and TRBJ2-7; a weak D assignment points to TRBD1 (5 bases agree). Sequenced input: naive CD4+ T cells from blood. The label giving this sample's cell subset or site can be read as: true naive CD4+ T cells. This clonotype was obtained from a woman between 40 and 55 years old with type 1 diabetes. The CDR3 reads CASSQDRASSYEQYF. The nucleotide sequence is given as TGCGCCAGCAGCCAAGACAGGGCGAGCTCCTACGAGCAGTACTTC.